Presented here are 2 T cell receptor beta chains from one specimen sequenced in a study of blood T cell repertoires in COVID-19. Produced via immunoSEQ multiplex PCR; TCRdb's table is partial and in-frame only. The sample contains 200,000 to 250,000 clones, around 83% of which appear only once. Sequenced sample: PBMCs or T cells enriched from blood (not recorded which). Receptor source: a woman aged 40 to 55 who had recovered from COVID-19.

This clone was found once. The chain has TRBV3-1 (or the pseudogene TRBV3-2) and TRBJ2-7, with 13 bases aligning to TRBD2. V shed 4 bases and J 3 bases; nucleotides not matched to a gene: 3. CDR3 size: 15 residues. Germline CDR1 and CDR2: LGHDT and YNNKEL (reference sequence). This CDR3 reads CASSPGLAGDYEQYF. As DNA, the CDR3 is TGTGCCAGCAGCCCCGGACTAGCGGGGGACTACGAGCAGTACTTC.

This clone has more than one count but fewer than ten. This chain joins TRBV5-1 and TRBJ2-2; maybe TRBD2 (5 bases). The germline gives CDR1 SGHRS, CDR2 YFSETQ. This CDR3 is built from 17 residues. Trimming took 4 bases from V and 6 from J, leaving 22 bases between them. The CDR3 reads CASSPFGERASAGELFF. CDR3 in DNA: TGCGCCAGCAGCCCGTTCGGAGAGAGGGCCTCAGCCGGGGAGCTGTTTTTT.